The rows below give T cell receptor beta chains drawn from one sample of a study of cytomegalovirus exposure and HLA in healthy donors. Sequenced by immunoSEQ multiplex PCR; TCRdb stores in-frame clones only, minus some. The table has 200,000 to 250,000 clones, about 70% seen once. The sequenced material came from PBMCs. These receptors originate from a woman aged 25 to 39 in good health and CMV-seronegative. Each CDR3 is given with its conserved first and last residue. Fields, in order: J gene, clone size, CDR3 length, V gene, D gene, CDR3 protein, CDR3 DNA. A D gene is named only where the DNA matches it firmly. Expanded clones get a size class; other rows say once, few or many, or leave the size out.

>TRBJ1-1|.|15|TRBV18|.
CASSPEDRRSTEAFF
TGTGCCAGCTCACCAGAGGACAGAAGATCCACTGAAGCTTTCTTT
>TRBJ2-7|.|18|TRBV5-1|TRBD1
CASSSSSFGQGASYEQYF
TGCGCCAGCAGCTCCTCCAGCTTTGGACAGGGGGCCTCCTACGAGCAGTACTTC
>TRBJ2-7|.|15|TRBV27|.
CASSLSVQAPYEQYF
TGTGCCAGCAGTTTATCGGTACAGGCCCCCTACGAGCAGTACTTC
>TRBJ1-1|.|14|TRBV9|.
CASSSGTLSTEAFF
TGTGCCAGCTCCTCCGGGACATTGTCCACTGAAGCTTTCTTT
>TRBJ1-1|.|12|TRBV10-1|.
CASSESGGEAFF
TGCGCCAGCAGTGAGTCCGGGGGAGAAGCTTTCTTT
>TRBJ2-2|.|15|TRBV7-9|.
CSSSFWTDNTGELFF
TGTTCCAGCAGCTTTTGGACAGATAACACCGGGGAGCTGTTTTTT
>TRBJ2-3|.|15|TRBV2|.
CASSVPRGDTDTQYF
TGTGCCAGCAGTGTTCCGCGGGGAGACACAGATACGCAGTATTTT
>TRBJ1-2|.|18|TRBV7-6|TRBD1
CASSLSKRGQTEKYGYTF
TGTGCCAGCAGCTTATCGAAGAGGGGGCAAACAGAAAAGTATGGCTACACCTTC
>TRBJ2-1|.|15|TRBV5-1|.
CASSRVGPNNNEQFF
TGCGCCAGCAGCCGGGTGGGGCCGAACAACAATGAGCAGTTCTTC
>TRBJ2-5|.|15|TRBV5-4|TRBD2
CASSAGTSGIETQYF
TGTGCCAGCAGCGCTGGGACTAGCGGGATTGAGACCCAGTACTTC
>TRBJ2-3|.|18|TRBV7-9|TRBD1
CASSSRSAGTGNTDTQYF
TGTGCCAGCAGTTCAAGGAGTGCCGGGACAGGGAACACAGATACGCAGTATTTT
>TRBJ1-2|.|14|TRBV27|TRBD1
CASSPQLTGGGYTF
TGTGCCAGCAGTCCCCAGCTGACAGGGGGTGGCTACACCTTC
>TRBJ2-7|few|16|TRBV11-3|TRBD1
CASSAPGQPSSYEQYF
TGTGCCAGCAGCGCCCCGGGACAGCCGAGCTCCTACGAGCAGTACTTC
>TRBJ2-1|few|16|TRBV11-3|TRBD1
CASSFTTGSLYNEQFF
TGTGCCAGCAGCTTCACGACAGGGTCCCTCTACAATGAGCAGTTCTTC
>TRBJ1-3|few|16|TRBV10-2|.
CASSEAGLDSGNTIYF
TGCGCCAGCAGTGAGGCGGGGCTTGATTCTGGAAACACCATATATTTT
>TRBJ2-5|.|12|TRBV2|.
CASSPDSLTQYF
TGTGCCAGCAGTCCGGACAGTCTGACCCAGTACTTC
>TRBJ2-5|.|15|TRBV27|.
CASSPLTARQETQYF
TGTGCCAGCAGTCCTCTAACGGCGCGGCAAGAGACCCAGTACTTC
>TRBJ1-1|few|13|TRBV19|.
CASSIQGNTEAFF
TGTGCCAGTAGTATCCAGGGGAACACTGAAGCTTTCTTT
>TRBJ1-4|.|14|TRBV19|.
CASSIRTANEKLFF
TGTGCCAGTAGTATAAGGACAGCGAATGAAAAACTGTTTTTT
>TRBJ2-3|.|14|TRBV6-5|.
CASSPDTGIGTQYF
TGTGCCAGCAGCCCCGACACCGGGATAGGTACGCAGTATTTT
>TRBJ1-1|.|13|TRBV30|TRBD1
CASRDRENTEAFF
TGTGCCTCGAGGGACAGGGAGAACACTGAAGCTTTCTTT
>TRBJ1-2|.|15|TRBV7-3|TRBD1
CASSLSGTGNYGYTF
TGTGCCAGCAGCTTGTCAGGGACAGGGAACTATGGCTACACCTTC